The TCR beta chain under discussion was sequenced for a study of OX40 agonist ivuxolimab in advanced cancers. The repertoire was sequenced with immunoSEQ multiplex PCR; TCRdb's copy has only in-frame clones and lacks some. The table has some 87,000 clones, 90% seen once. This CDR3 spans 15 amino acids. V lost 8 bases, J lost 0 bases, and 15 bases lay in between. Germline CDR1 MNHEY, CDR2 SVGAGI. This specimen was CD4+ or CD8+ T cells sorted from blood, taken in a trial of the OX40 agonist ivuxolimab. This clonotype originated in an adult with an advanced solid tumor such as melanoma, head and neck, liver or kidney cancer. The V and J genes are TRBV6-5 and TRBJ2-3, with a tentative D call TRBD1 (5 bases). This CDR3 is CASQAQGLSTDTQYF. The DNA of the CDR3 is TGTGCCAGCCAAGCCCAGGGCTTGAGCACAGATACGCAGTATTTT.